This T cell receptor beta chain was captured by sequencing in a study of T-cell memory formation after mild COVID-19. V dropped 4 bases and J dropped 1; count of bases not matched to a gene: 6. CDR1 is MNHEY, CDR2 SVGAGI, per germline. The CDR3 is 15 amino acids. TCRdb re-called the 5' RACE reads through MiXCR, storing one row per CDR3 protein. The table shows roughly 450,000 distinct CDR3 sequences, with over 15% occurring only once. The J gene is TRBJ2-5, the V gene TRBV6-5, with 7 bases lining up with TRBD1. The sequencing input was PBMCs or a T cell subset sorted from them (not recorded which). The clonotype comes from an adult woman who had mild COVID-19 (a few samples of this study predate the infection). Cell type and time point are not known. CDR3 sequence reads: CASSSRDSFQETQYF. The CDR3 nucleotides read TGTGCCAGCAGTTCCCGGGACAGCTTCCAAGAGACCCAGTACTTC.